These T cell receptor beta chains were read from a single sample in a study of blood T cell repertoires in COVID-19. This table comes from immunoSEQ multiplex PCR, and its TCRdb copy is limited to in-frame clones, with some not included. The table includes about 200,000 clones, 85% to 90% detected once. The sample was peripheral blood. The receptors were gathered from a man aged 50-60 years with acute or convalescent COVID-19. CDR3s include the opening cysteine and the closing phenylalanine or tryptophan. Fields, in order: D gene, clone size, J gene, V gene, CDR3 length, CDR3 DNA, CDR3 protein. D genes are given only for firm matches. Size is stated for part of the rows, as once, few or many counts, or as a class when the clone is expanded.

D gene: TRBD1
clone size: .
J gene: TRBJ2-7
V gene: TRBV6-5
CDR3 length: 14
CDR3 DNA: TGTGCCAGCAGTTACCTGGGACAGGGGAGGTCCCAGGAGTTC
CDR3 protein: CASSYLGQGRSQEF

D gene: .
clone size: .
J gene: TRBJ1-2
V gene: TRBV30
CDR3 length: 12
CDR3 DNA: TGTGCCGGAGTAAAACAAAGAGAGGGCTACACCTTC
CDR3 protein: CAGVKQREGYTF

D gene: TRBD1
clone size: .
J gene: TRBJ1-1
V gene: TRBV9
CDR3 length: 14
CDR3 DNA: TGTGCCAGCAGCGCGGGACAGGCCAACACTGAAGCTTTCTTT
CDR3 protein: CASSAGQANTEAFF

D gene: .
clone size: .
J gene: TRBJ1-3
V gene: TRBV27
CDR3 length: 13
CDR3 DNA: TGTGCCAGCAGTGCGGGGCGCGGAAACACCATATATTTT
CDR3 protein: CASSAGRGNTIYF

D gene: .
clone size: .
J gene: TRBJ1-4
V gene: TRBV6-5
CDR3 length: 15
CDR3 DNA: TGTGCCAGCAAGCCAATAGGAGCAACTAATGAAAAACTGTTTTTT
CDR3 protein: CASKPIGATNEKLFF

D gene: .
clone size: .
J gene: TRBJ1-2
V gene: TRBV6-5
CDR3 length: 14
CDR3 DNA: TGTGCCAGCATAATGGACAGACAGAACTATGGCTACACCTTC
CDR3 protein: CASIMDRQNYGYTF

D gene: TRBD1
clone size: once
J gene: TRBJ2-1
V gene: TRBV29-1
CDR3 length: 11
CDR3 DNA: TGCAGCGCACAGGGGTACAATGAGCAGTTCTTC
CDR3 protein: CSAQGYNEQFF

D gene: .
clone size: .
J gene: TRBJ1-2
V gene: TRBV6-5
CDR3 length: 13
CDR3 DNA: TGTGCCAGCAGGAGCGGGGCTAACTATGGCTACACCTTC
CDR3 protein: CASRSGANYGYTF

D gene: TRBD1
clone size: .
J gene: TRBJ1-1
V gene: TRBV4-1
CDR3 length: 15
CDR3 DNA: TGCGCCAGCAGCCAAGAGGGACAGGGTTTGGGTGAAGCTTTCTTT
CDR3 protein: CASSQEGQGLGEAFF

D gene: TRBD1
clone size: .
J gene: TRBJ2-1
V gene: TRBV7-3
CDR3 length: 13
CDR3 DNA: TGTGCCAGCAGCTCATTACAGGGGAATGAGCAGTTCTTC
CDR3 protein: CASSSLQGNEQFF

D gene: TRBD2
clone size: .
J gene: TRBJ2-7
V gene: TRBV7-2
CDR3 length: 15
CDR3 DNA: TGTGCCAGCAGAACCCAGAGCGGGGGGGATTACGAGCAGTACTTC
CDR3 protein: CASRTQSGGDYEQYF

D gene: .
clone size: .
J gene: TRBJ1-5
V gene: TRBV7-9
CDR3 length: 11
CDR3 DNA: TGTGCCAGCAGCTCCTCAGGGCCCCAGCATTTT
CDR3 protein: CASSSSGPQHF

D gene: TRBD1
clone size: .
J gene: TRBJ1-1
V gene: TRBV7-8
CDR3 length: 15
CDR3 DNA: TGTGCCAGCAGCTTCGACAGGGGAATGAACACTGAAGCTTTCTTT
CDR3 protein: CASSFDRGMNTEAFF

D gene: .
clone size: .
J gene: TRBJ2-2
V gene: TRBV5-6
CDR3 length: 16
CDR3 DNA: TGTGCCAGCAGCTTATACGGGACAATGAACACCGGGGAGCTGTTTTTT
CDR3 protein: CASSLYGTMNTGELFF

D gene: .
clone size: few
J gene: TRBJ1-1
V gene: TRBV19
CDR3 length: 14
CDR3 DNA: TGTGCCAGTAGTATAGTGGGCCAGAACACTGAAGCTTTCTTT
CDR3 protein: CASSIVGQNTEAFF